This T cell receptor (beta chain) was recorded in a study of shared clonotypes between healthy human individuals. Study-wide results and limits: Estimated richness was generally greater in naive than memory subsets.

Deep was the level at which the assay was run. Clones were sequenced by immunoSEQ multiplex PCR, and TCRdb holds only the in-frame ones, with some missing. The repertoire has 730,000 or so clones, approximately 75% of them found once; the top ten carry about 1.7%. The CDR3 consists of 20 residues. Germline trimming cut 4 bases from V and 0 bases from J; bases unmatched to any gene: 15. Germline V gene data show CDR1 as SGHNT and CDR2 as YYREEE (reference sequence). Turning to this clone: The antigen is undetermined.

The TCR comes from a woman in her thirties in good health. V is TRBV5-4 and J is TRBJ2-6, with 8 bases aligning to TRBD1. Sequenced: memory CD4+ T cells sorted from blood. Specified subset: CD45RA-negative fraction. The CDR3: CASSPAPVTGGSSGANVLTF. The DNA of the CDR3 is TGTGCCAGCAGCCCCGCCCCCGTCACAGGGGGAAGCTCTGGGGCCAACGTCCTGACTTTC.